The clone carrying this T cell receptor (beta chain) has just a few counts. Antigen: not known. In TCRdb, the 5' RACE reads were re-called with MiXCR into one record per CDR3 protein. The table records fewer than 900,000 distinct CDR3 sequences, less than 25% of them present only once. The record originates from a study of identical twins. Study-wide results and limits: With monozygotic twins, out-of-frame TCR alpha sharing exceeded what models estimated.

The same data also went into a second study, on T cells expressing NK-cell markers.

The sample taken for sequencing was PBMCs. The TCR comes from a woman aged 18-35 years in good health.

The chain's CDR3 is CASSYDRRTQNTEAFF. The CDR3, as DNA: TGTGCCAGCAGTTACGATAGAAGGACACAGAACACTGAAGCTTTCTTT. This chain joins TRBV6-5 and TRBJ1-1, with D perhaps matching TRBD1 (5 bases). Germline V gives CDR1 MNHEY, CDR2 SVGAGI. The CDR3 runs 16 residues. The V gene lost 2 bases and the J gene lost 1 base, with 14 bases spanning the gap.